This T cell receptor beta chain was obtained from a study of T cell responses to AZD1222 COVID-19 vaccine. This CDR3 has 15 residues. V shed 6 bases, J shed 1 base, and the junction held 2 bases outside the gene matches. CDR1 is LGHNA and CDR2 is YSLEER in the germline V gene. This clone appeared a single time. Antigen specificity is unknown. Repertoires were generated with immunoSEQ multiplex PCR, while TCRdb's copy carries only in-frame clones and drops some. This sample has about 99,000 clones, with 86% found just once. The study's findings and limits: Reportedly, nearly half of unique spike TCRs recognized epitopes outside B.1.351/B.1.1.7 mutations. After the peak T cell response, and only then, were repertoires sampled. In a largely white British group with more females than males, clonal diversity was possibly underestimated. CD4 TCRs covered the whole spike, strongest at regions 160-218 and 743-854.

This clonotype was obtained from an adult who received the MenACWY meningococcal vaccine as a control. This chain joins TRBV4-3 and TRBJ2-1; 11 bases are a match to TRBD2. The source material was peripheral blood, sampled 28 days after the second dose of the MenACWY control vaccine. CDR3 DNA sequence: TGCGCCAGCAGTCGGACTAGCGGGTCCTACAATGAGCAGTTCTTC. This codes for CASSRTSGSYNEQFF.